This is a list of T cell receptor beta chains from one sample in a study of control samples from healthy donors and cancer patients. TCRdb's table, derived via immunoSEQ multiplex PCR, lists solely in-frame clones and lacks some. Found here are about 110,000 clones, approximately 82% of them singletons; the top ten hold roughly 6.5%. Sequencing used blood. The receptors here all came from a man between 18 and 29 years old in good health. CDR3s include the opening cysteine and the closing phenylalanine or tryptophan. The order of the fields is clone size, V gene, J gene, D gene, CDR3 protein, CDR3 DNA. The D gene is left open where the match is weak. The size of a clone is reported for some rows only, either as once, few or many, or as a class for expanded clones.

NA	TRBV6-6	TRBJ2-5	NA	CASSRGETQYF	TGTGCCAGCAGCCGGGGAGAGACCCAGTACTTC
few	TRBV30	TRBJ1-6	NA	CAWRSGQNNSPLHF	TGTGCCTGGAGATCGGGTCAGAATAATTCACCCCTCCACTTT
NA	TRBV7-2	TRBJ1-5	TRBD1	CASSLDRGNQPQHF	TGTGCCAGCAGCTTAGACAGGGGGAATCAGCCCCAGCATTTT
NA	TRBV5-1	TRBJ2-3	NA	CASGTEISTDTQYF	TGCGCCAGCGGCACCGAGATTAGCACAGATACGCAGTATTTT
NA	TRBV13	TRBJ1-2	TRBD1	CASSPFIPGQGRNRYGYTF	TGTGCCAGCAGTCCTTTCATACCGGGACAGGGGAGGAATCGATATGGCTACACCTTC
NA	TRBV5-1	TRBJ2-3	NA	CASSPRGGVGTDTQYF	TGCGCCAGCAGCCCACGAGGGGGGGTCGGAACAGATACGCAGTATTTT
few	TRBV24-1	TRBJ2-2	TRBD1	CATSDNMDRGRAGELFF	TGTGCCACCAGTGATAATATGGACAGGGGGCGGGCCGGGGAGCTGTTTTTT
NA	TRBV27	TRBJ2-1	NA	CASSLSRGNNEQFF	TGTGCCAGCAGTTTATCTAGGGGGAACAATGAGCAGTTCTTC
NA	TRBV11-2	TRBJ2-4	NA	CASSRMKAKNIQYF	TGTGCCAGCAGCCGTATGAAAGCCAAAAACATTCAGTACTTC
NA	TRBV7-2	TRBJ2-7	NA	CASSLARNSYEQYF	TGTGCCAGCAGCCTAGCAAGGAACTCCTACGAGCAGTACTTC
NA	TRBV19	TRBJ2-3	TRBD2	CASNPSGGKADTQYF	TGTGCCAGTAACCCCTCGGGAGGGAAGGCAGATACGCAGTATTTT
once	TRBV6-5	TRBJ2-7	NA	CATQPGNNEQYF	TGTGCCACTCAGCCGGGGAATAACGAGCAGTACTTC
NA	TRBV28	TRBJ2-5	TRBD1	CASRPGGIGQETQYF	TGTGCCAGCAGGCCAGGGGGCATAGGGCAAGAGACCCAGTACTTC
NA	TRBV7-9	TRBJ2-3	NA	CASSLGGFTQYF	TGTGCCAGCAGCTTAGGGGGTTTTACGCAGTATTTT
NA	TRBV7-9	TRBJ2-1	NA	CASSWSGRYNEQFF	TGTGCCAGCAGCTGGAGTGGCAGATACAATGAGCAGTTCTTC
NA	TRBV3-1/TRBV3-2	TRBJ1-1	NA	CASSQADKNTEAFF	TGTGCCAGCAGCCAAGCTGACAAAAACACTGAAGCTTTCTTT
once	TRBV11-2	TRBJ1-3	NA	CASSLDRAAGNTIYF	TGTGCCAGCAGCTTAGATCGGGCAGCTGGAAACACCATATATTTT
NA	TRBV5-1	TRBJ2-5	TRBD1	CASSLGQGIKETQYF	TGCGCCAGCAGCTTGGGACAGGGAATCAAAGAGACCCAGTACTTC
NA	TRBV5-1	TRBJ1-1	TRBD1	CASSPRTGMNTEAFF	TGCGCCAGCAGCCCCCGGACAGGGATGAACACTGAAGCTTTCTTT
NA	TRBV27	TRBJ1-2	TRBD1	CASSLYAGGYGYTF	TGTGCCAGCAGTTTATATGCAGGGGGCTATGGCTACACCTTC
NA	TRBV28	TRBJ2-7	TRBD2	CASSRLAGAYEQYF	TGTGCCAGCAGCCGACTAGCGGGGGCCTACGAGCAGTACTTC
NA	TRBV5-1	TRBJ1-4	NA	CASSFSGPQEKLFF	TGCGCCAGCAGCTTTTCCGGGCCCCAAGAAAAACTGTTTTTT
NA	TRBV19	TRBJ1-4	TRBD1	CATRDRGREDEKLFF	TGTGCCACCAGGGACAGGGGAAGGGAAGATGAAAAACTGTTTTTT
NA	TRBV5-1	TRBJ2-3	TRBD1	CASSHDVQGDTDTQYF	TGCGCCAGCAGCCATGATGTACAGGGGGACACAGATACGCAGTATTTT
NA	TRBV3-1/TRBV3-2	TRBJ1-1	NA	CASSQAHSRVFEAFF	TGTGCCAGCAGCCAAGCCCATTCCAGGGTGTTTGAAGCTTTCTTT
NA	TRBV19	TRBJ2-7	TRBD2	CASSASGGGSYEQYF	TGTGCCAGTAGCGCCTCGGGCGGGGGTTCCTACGAGCAGTACTTC
NA	TRBV7-2	TRBJ2-6	NA	CASSADSSGANVLTF	TGTGCCAGCAGCGCAGACAGCTCTGGGGCCAACGTCCTGACTTTC